This T cell receptor beta chain was retrieved from a study of blood T cell repertoires in COVID-19. Original processing notes: Amplification with reference gene primers provided the estimates of nucleated cell counts. The table came from immunoSEQ multiplex PCR; TCRdb's copy has only in-frame clones and leaves some out. V and J calls and clone size are those listed in that table; D and trimming were worked out from the DNA. This table holds roughly 330,000 clones, 89% found once. This clone turned up a few times. This sequence was found in a man aged 18 to 29 who had recovered from COVID-19. Input material: peripheral blood.

CDR3 sequence: CASSFYRGGAFF. In nucleotides, the CDR3 is TGTGCCAGCAGCTTCTACAGGGGGGGAGCTTTCTTT. The V and J genes are TRBV11-1 and TRBJ1-1, with TRBD1 matching over 8 bases. The V gene's germline CDR1 is SGHAT and CDR2 FQDESV (reference sequence). J gave up 10 bases and V 3 bases, and 4 bases lay outside the gene matches. The CDR3 consists of 12 residues.